This T cell receptor (beta chain) derives from a study of post-analysis software for immune sequencing data. Prepared TCR beta cDNA libraries contained unique molecular identifiers. Starting from roughly 1.1 to 9.2 million T cells, the study yielded about 500,000 cDNA molecules. TCRdb recomputed calls from the PCR reads with MiXCR, one row per CDR3 protein. The table records hundreds of thousands of distinct CDR3 sequences, about 32% of them present only once. Germline lookup yields CDR1 DFQATT and CDR2 SNEGSKA (reference sequence). V shed 2 bases and J shed 8 bases, with 19 bases lying between them. The CDR3 totals 15 residues. Comment on this clonotype: Its antigen is unknown.

Study results and limitations: Five TRBV segments, including TRBV5-6, TRBV5-1 and TRBV20-1, were more frequent in patients than controls.

This chain connects TRBV20-1 to TRBJ2-1; possible D gene TRBD1, 5 bases. The specimen was blood. This receptor was obtained from a girl aged 10 to 17 with multiple sclerosis. As DNA, the CDR3 is TGCAGTGCTAGACCAGGGCTGGTCTTCATCCATGAGCAGTTCTTC. Protein sequence: CSARPGLVFIHEQFF.